This is a list of T cell receptor beta chains from one sample in a study of blood T cell repertoires in COVID-19. Using immunoSEQ multiplex PCR, the repertoire was profiled, and TCRdb retains in-frame clones only, with some absent. The table shows about 150,000 clones, with about 85% occurring only once. The sample comprised peripheral blood. The receptor set was obtained from a woman aged 55-69 years with active or convalescent COVID-19. Both conserved end residues are part of each CDR3. The D gene is left open where the match is weak. A clone size is listed for some rows: how often the clone was seen (once, few, many), or a class if it is expanded.

14	TRBV5-1	.	TRBJ1-2	.	CASSPPRGLYGYTF	TGCGCCAGCAGTCCCCCCAGGGGTCTCTATGGCTACACCTTC
16	TRBV18	.	TRBJ1-5	.	CASSPSSREGNQPQHF	TGTGCCAGCTCACCGTCCTCCAGGGAAGGCAATCAGCCCCAGCATTTT
16	TRBV5-8	TRBD1	TRBJ1-2	.	CASSRRTGGASYGYTF	TGTGCCAGCAGCCGCCGGACAGGGGGCGCCTCCTATGGCTACACCTTC
15	TRBV5-1	TRBD1	TRBJ2-3	.	CASSQQGRWTDTQYF	TGCGCCAGCAGCCAACAGGGGAGATGGACAGATACGCAGTATTTT
15	TRBV18	TRBD1	TRBJ2-2	.	CASSPGTGRTGELFF	TGTGCCAGCTCACCTGGGACAGGGAGGACCGGGGAGCTGTTTTTT
14	TRBV27	TRBD1	TRBJ1-1	.	CASSRQGATTEAFF	TGTGCCAGCAGTAGACAGGGGGCGACGACTGAAGCTTTCTTT
15	TRBV7-9	.	TRBJ1-1	.	CASSLRQGRNTEAFF	TGTGCCAGCAGCTTAAGGCAGGGGCGGAACACTGAAGCTTTCTTT
12	TRBV4-1	.	TRBJ1-5	once	CASSPTGGPQHF	TGCGCCAGCAGCCCGACGGGGGGGCCCCAGCATTTT
15	TRBV7-7	TRBD2	TRBJ2-3	.	CASSLRGGLTDTQYF	TGTGCTAGCAGCTTGCGGGGGGGCCTTACAGATACGCAGTATTTT
16	TRBV6-1	.	TRBJ2-7	.	CASSEATGQGFYEQYF	TGTGCCAGCAGTGAAGCTACCGGGCAGGGTTTCTACGAGCAGTACTTC
17	TRBV5-4	TRBD2	TRBJ2-1	.	CASSPGTSGGALGEQFF	TGTGCCAGCAGCCCCGGGACTAGCGGGGGGGCCTTGGGTGAGCAGTTCTTC
13	TRBV29-1	.	TRBJ1-1	.	CSVARPGADRAFF	TGCAGCGTTGCTCGGCCTGGGGCTGATCGAGCTTTCTTT
14	TRBV3-1/TRBV3-2	TRBD1	TRBJ2-5	.	CASSSLGGAETQYF	TGTGCCAGCAGCTCGCTAGGGGGCGCGGAGACCCAGTACTTC
16	TRBV18	TRBD1	TRBJ1-1	.	CASSPPSGGSSTEAFF	TGTGCCAGCTCACCACCGTCAGGGGGGAGCAGTACTGAAGCTTTCTTT
16	TRBV5-3	TRBD1	TRBJ1-2	.	CARSPAGTGGKHGYTF	TGTGCCAGAAGCCCAGCCGGGACAGGGGGCAAGCATGGCTACACCTTC
17	TRBV5-1	TRBD2	TRBJ2-7	.	CASSYASGAGSSYEQYF	TGCGCCAGCAGCTATGCTAGCGGGGCCGGGAGCTCCTACGAGCAGTACTTC
16	TRBV11-3	TRBD2	TRBJ2-5	.	CASSLGSSGEGETQYF	TGTGCCAGCAGCTTAGGAAGTAGCGGGGAGGGGGAGACCCAGTACTTC
17	TRBV3-1/TRBV3-2	TRBD2	TRBJ2-5	.	CASSQESSGTRTETQYF	TGTGCCAGCAGCCAAGAGTCCTCCGGGACTAGGACGGAGACCCAGTACTTC
14	TRBV2	.	TRBJ1-2	.	CASSDYTGIYGYTF	TGTGCCAGCAGTGACTATACAGGGATCTATGGCTACACCTTC
18	TRBV7-9	TRBD2	TRBJ2-1	.	CASSFWTSGAPSYNEQFF	TGTGCCAGCAGCTTCTGGACTAGCGGGGCCCCTTCCTACAATGAGCAGTTCTTC
14	TRBV29-1	.	TRBJ1-1	.	CSAQGRGMNTEAFF	TGCAGCGCCCAAGGCAGGGGAATGAACACTGAAGCTTTCTTT
14	TRBV2	.	TRBJ1-3	.	CASRFDRTGNTIYF	TGTGCCAGCAGATTCGACAGGACTGGAAACACCATATATTTT
17	TRBV7-3	TRBD1	TRBJ2-2	.	CASSLTNPGGSTGELFF	TGTGCCAGCAGCTTAACTAATCCAGGGGGAAGTACCGGGGAGCTGTTTTTT
14	TRBV5-1	TRBD1	TRBJ1-2	.	CASSQGQDVDGYTF	TGCGCCAGCAGCCAAGGACAGGACGTCGATGGCTACACCTTC
14	TRBV6-2/TRBV6-3	TRBD1	TRBJ1-2	.	CASSPQQGYTGYTF	TGTGCCAGCAGTCCCCAACAGGGGTATACGGGCTACACCTTC
12	TRBV6-5	TRBD1	TRBJ1-4	.	CASKTGDEKLFF	TGTGCCAGCAAGACAGGGGATGAAAAACTGTTTTTT
13	TRBV30	TRBD2	TRBJ2-1	.	CAWSELSGGAAFF	TGTGCCTGGAGTGAGTTAAGCGGGGGGGCCGCGTTCTTC
15	TRBV10-3	.	TRBJ2-1	.	CAISEKAGRYNEQFF	TGTGCCATCAGTGAGAAGGCGGGGCGATACAATGAGCAGTTCTTC
17	TRBV7-2	TRBD1	TRBJ1-2	.	CASSPRTGGQGATGYTF	TGTGCCAGCAGCCCCCGGACAGGCGGGCAAGGGGCAACGGGCTACACCTTC
12	TRBV7-9	.	TRBJ1-1	few	CASSSRQGETFF	TGTGCCAGCAGCTCGCGCCAGGGCGAAACTTTCTTT
14	TRBV5-5	TRBD1	TRBJ1-4	.	CASSTQGMNEKLFF	TGTGCCAGCAGTACACAGGGGATGAATGAAAAACTGTTTTTT
14	TRBV6-5	.	TRBJ1-1	.	CASSYSLGRQGAFF	TGTGCCAGCAGTTACTCGTTAGGTCGCCAGGGGGCTTTCTTT
15	TRBV4-3	.	TRBJ2-1	.	CASSQALDGDNEQFF	TGCGCCAGCAGCCAAGCTTTGGACGGGGACAATGAGCAGTTCTTC
14	TRBV19	.	TRBJ1-4	.	CASRDSATNEKLFF	TGTGCCAGTAGAGACAGCGCAACTAATGAAAAACTGTTTTTT
15	TRBV7-2	TRBD1	TRBJ1-1	.	CASSSQGAVNTEAFF	TGTGCCAGCAGCTCCCAGGGGGCGGTGAACACTGAAGCTTTCTTT
14	TRBV4-1	.	TRBJ1-1	.	CASSQVGENTEAFF	TGCGCCAGCAGCCAAGTGGGAGAGAACACTGAAGCTTTCTTT
13	TRBV2	.	TRBJ2-5	.	CASKPIPQETQYF	TGTGCCAGCAAGCCTATCCCCCAAGAGACCCAGTACTTC
14	TRBV19	TRBD1	TRBJ2-7	once	CASSSGTGSYEQYF	TGTGCCAGTAGTTCCGGGACAGGCTCCTACGAGCAGTACTTC
14	TRBV19	.	TRBJ1-5	few	CAGSLAGGNQPQHF	TGTGCCGGATCATTGGCCGGGGGGAATCAGCCCCAGCATTTT
19	TRBV5-1	.	TRBJ2-1	.	CASSATLLIGGAQLDEQFF	TGCGCCAGCAGCGCGACCCTCCTAATCGGCGGGGCACAGCTGGATGAGCAGTTCTTC
16	TRBV5-4	.	TRBJ1-3	few	CASSLASTASGNTIYF	TGTGCCAGCAGCTTGGCCTCGACAGCCTCTGGAAACACCATATATTTT
15	TRBV3-1/TRBV3-2	.	TRBJ2-1	.	CASSQDPGGSNEQFF	TGTGCCAGCAGCCAAGACCCGGGGGGCTCGAATGAGCAGTTCTTC
14	TRBV5-6	.	TRBJ1-5	.	CASSLQGANQPQHF	TGTGCCAGCAGCTTACAGGGAGCAAATCAGCCCCAGCATTTT
15	TRBV7-2	TRBD1	TRBJ1-5	.	CASSPGTGARGTQHF	TGTGCCAGCAGCCCAGGGACAGGGGCACGAGGGACCCAGCATTTT
15	TRBV5-5	.	TRBJ1-4	few	CASSFSSGGFEKLFF	TGTGCCAGCAGCTTTAGCAGTGGGGGCTTTGAAAAACTGTTTTTT
19	TRBV6-2/TRBV6-3	TRBD2	TRBJ2-1	.	CASSYGTSGGTKTYNEQFF	TGTGCCAGCAGTTACGGGACTAGCGGGGGGACCAAAACCTACAATGAGCAGTTCTTC